This entry features one T cell receptor beta chain sequence. In the original analysis: From reference gene primer amplification, estimates of nucleated cell counts were derived. Sequencing used immunoSEQ multiplex PCR; TCRdb keeps in-frame clones, though not all of them. V, J and clone size are those of that table, while D and trimming were read from the DNA. The sample lists about 170,000 clones; 83% were seen once. V lost 6 bases to trimming and J lost 2 bases, with 14 bases between them. In germline, CDR1 is MDHEN, CDR2 SYDVKM. This CDR3 is 15 amino acids long. These data are taken from a study of blood T cell repertoires in COVID-19. The wider study: There were acute and convalescent COVID-19 samples, and they came from the United States, Italy and Spain.

This TCR was recovered from an elderly woman with acute or convalescent COVID-19. Sequenced: peripheral blood. The chain joins TRBV28 to TRBJ1-5; D is undetermined. The CDR3 bases are TGTGCCAGCAGACGTGCTGAGGCACGCAATCAGCCCCAGCATTTT. This codes for CASRRAEARNQPQHF.